What follows are 8 T cell receptor beta chains derived from one specimen sequenced in a study of blood T cell repertoires in COVID-19. The table came from immunoSEQ multiplex PCR; TCRdb's copy has only in-frame clones and leaves some out. The repertoire holds about 98,000 clones, with roughly 80% as singletons. Material: peripheral blood. The receptors originated from a woman older than 75 with acute or convalescent COVID-19.

The chain links TRBV29-1 to TRBJ1-4; D is perhaps TRBD1 (6 bases). Germline V lookup: CDR1 SQVTM, CDR2 ANQGSEA. V shed 4 bases and J shed 5 bases, with 11 bases lying between them. There are 13 residues in the CDR3. CDR3 loop: CSVGSRGNEKLFF. The CDR3 region has the DNA TGCAGCGTTGGTAGCAGGGGAAATGAAAAACTGTTTTTT.

The rearrangement joins TRBV4-1 to TRBJ2-3, with TRBD2 as a possible D gene (6 bases). The CDR3 contains 17 residues. CDR1 is MGHRA and CDR2 is YSYEKL in the germline V gene. Trimming removed 0 bases from V and 1 base from J, with 14 bases in between. Here the CDR3 reads CASSQEGGGRGTDTQYF. The CDR3 DNA sequence: TGCGCCAGCAGCCAAGAGGGGGGAGGTCGTGGCACAGATACGCAGTATTTT.

In DNA form, the CDR3 reads TGTGCCAGCAGCGGTACCGACATGAACACTGAAGCTTTCTTT. It is translated as CASSGTDMNTEAFF. This chain connects TRBV9 to TRBJ1-1, with D uncertain. The CDR3 runs 14 residues. Germline CDR1 and CDR2: SGDLS and YYNGEE. With 3 bases removed from V and 0 bases from J, the gap between germline ends came to 9 bases.

This clone was seen a handful of times. V and J are TRBV13 and TRBJ1-3; possibly TRBD1 for D (5 bases). Germline CDR1 PRHDT, CDR2 FYEKMQ (reference sequence). The CDR3 is made up of 14 amino acids. Trimming left V 4 bases short and J 2 bases short, with 9 bases between. CDR3 in amino acids: CASSSTGAGNTIYF. DNA of the CDR3: TGTGCCAGCAGCTCCACGGGGGCTGGAAACACCATATATTTT.

Concerning this clone: The junction does not match germline at one end; this may be a read error. The chain employs TRBV6-1 and TRBJ1-1; 8 bases line up with TRBD1. This CDR3 has 18 amino acids. Germline CDR1 MNHNS, CDR2 SASEGT. The CDR3 region has the DNA TGTGCCAGCATTGAAAATCCAAACTCCAGGGGGCGGGGGACTGAAGCTTTCTTT. Residues: CASIENPNSRGRGTEAFF.

V is TRBV5-1 and J is TRBJ1-1; possibly TRBD1 for D (5 bases). This CDR3 has 13 amino acids. CDR1 and CDR2 from the germline V gene are SGHRS and YFSETQ. Trimming shortened V by 3 bases and J by 1 base, and 7 bases separated the two germline ends. As DNA, the CDR3 is TGCGCCAGCAGCTGGACACCGAACACTGAAGCTTTCTTT. This translates into CASSWTPNTEAFF.

The chain combines TRBV7-2 with TRBJ2-1, with TRBD2 matching 11 bases. The length of the CDR3 is 15 residues. Trimming removed 7 bases from V and 4 bases from J; junction bases left unmatched: 6. From germline, CDR1 is SGHTA and CDR2 FQGNSA. DNA of the CDR3: TGTGCCAGCACCATAGCGGGGGGGACTTACAATGAGCAGTTCTTC. This translates into CASTIAGGTYNEQFF.

V and J are TRBV10-3 and TRBJ1-5, with TRBD1 identical over 8 bases. Germline CDR1 and CDR2: ENHRY and SYGVKD. Losses at the gene ends were 5 bases for V and 1 base for J; bases not matched to a gene: 7. The CDR3 loop spans 16 amino acids. The CDR3 reads CAISSGQGNSNQPQHF. CDR3 in DNA: TGTGCCATCAGTTCTGGACAGGGCAACAGCAATCAGCCCCAGCATTTT.